This record looks at one T cell receptor beta chain sequence and its context. The antigen is not known. The CDR3 is 13 residues long. V was pared by 6 bases and J by 0 bases, with 6 bases between. Looked up from germline, CDR1 is MDHEN and CDR2 is SYDVKM. This specimen comes from a study of shared clonotypes between healthy human individuals. Running of the assay took place at deep level. This table comes from immunoSEQ multiplex PCR, and its TCRdb copy is limited to in-frame clones, with some not included. This sample has about 1.1 million clones, with 60% to 80% found just once. Study-wide findings and caveats: In general, naive subsets displayed greater estimated richness than memory subsets did. In a handful of donors, around 5% of naive CD4 clonotypes appeared in common. Non-shared clonotypes were found to have lower generation probabilities than the clonotypes that were shared by all four of the sorted-subset donors.

Sequencing input: memory CD4+ T cells from PBMCs. Subset of the sample: CD45RA-negative fraction. The V and J genes are TRBV28 and TRBJ1-5; D call uncertain. This receptor was identified in a man aged 18 to 30 in good health. Some clones in this sample may be carry-over from other donors' samples. CDR3 in amino acids: CASRPTSNQPQHF. As DNA, the CDR3 is TGTGCCAGCAGACCCACTAGCAATCAGCCCCAGCATTTT.